This TCR beta chain was observed in a study of response to subunit inactivated influenza vaccine. The sample holds a few counts of this clonotype. TCRdb analysed the RT-PCR reads with MiXCR anew, one entry per CDR3 protein. This table has 530,000 or so distinct CDR3 sequences, about an eighth appearing once. Germline V gives CDR1 MGHRA, CDR2 YSYEKL. The ends lost 2 bases at V and 8 bases at J; junction bases unmatched: 8. The CDR3 totals 15 residues. The sample was PBMCs from blood, taken on the day of vaccination. The gene calls are TRBV4-1 and TRBJ1-4; 7 bases align to TRBD1. The TCR originated in a man between 45 and 60 years old who received an inactivated influenza vaccine. In DNA form, the CDR3 reads TGCGCCAGCAGCCAAACGCCAGGGGGTGGAGAAAAACTGTTTTTT. Translating it yields CASSQTPGGGEKLFF.